This passage covers 15 T cell receptor beta chains from one sample sequenced in a study of neurological immune-mediated disorders. Time point noted: longitudinal time-point 1 (baseline). A single record per CDR3 protein comes from TCRdb applying MiXCR to the 5' RACE reads. Found here are tens of thousands of distinct CDR3 sequences, roughly an eighth of them singletons; the top ten hold roughly 4.5%. Sequenced input: PBMCs. These receptors originate from a female donor with HTLV-1-associated myelopathy (HAM/TSP).

This clonotype was recorded many times. The V and J genes are TRBV2 and TRBJ2-7; the match to TRBD2 covers 11 bases. The CDR3 covers 16 residues. The germline gives CDR1 SNHLY, CDR2 FYNNEI. J lost 5 bases, V lost 1 base, and 7 bases had no gene match. This CDR3 reads CASSEGASGGLDEQYF. The CDR3 region has the DNA TGTGCCAGCAGTGAAGGGGCTAGCGGGGGGCTGGACGAGCAGTACTTC.

This clonotype was seen ten or more times. The chain uses TRBV6-5 and TRBJ2-3; D might be TRBD1 or TRBD2, each matching 6 bases. Germline loops: CDR1 MNHEY, CDR2 SVGAGI. The CDR3 covers 16 residues. Trimming stripped 7 bases from V and 1 base from J, with 18 bases between. CDR3 loop: CASTSSPGARTDTQYF. The DNA of the CDR3 is TGTGCCAGCACCTCCTCGCCGGGGGCCCGCACAGATACGCAGTATTTT.

This clonotype was found many times. V and J are TRBV5-1 and TRBJ2-3, with 10 positions matching TRBD2. The CDR3 extends over 15 amino acids. J lost 6 bases, V lost 4 bases, and 8 bases had no gene match. CDR1 is SGHRS, CDR2 YFSETQ, per germline. The CDR3 nucleotides are TGCGCCAGCAGCCAGCGAAGCGGGGGGGTGGATACGCAGTATTTT. Encoded protein: CASSQRSGGVDTQYF.

Comments on this clonotype: A read error may explain this, as a much larger clone is one base away. The chain links TRBV6-1 to TRBJ2-3; 9 positions agree with TRBD1. This CDR3 region has 15 residues. Germline CDR1 and CDR2: MNHNS and SASEGT. J lost 2 bases, V lost 10 bases, and 10 bases had no gene match. This CDR3 is CAIRPTGGLTDTQYF. The CDR3 region has the DNA TGTGCCATCAGACCGACAGGGGGACTCACAGATACGCAGTATTTT.

There are many counts of this clonotype. V is TRBV6-5 and J is TRBJ1-1; tentative D call: TRBD1 (6 bases). The CDR3 has 12 amino acids. V was trimmed by 8 bases and J by 9 bases, leaving 16 bases between them. Germline-derived CDR1 and CDR2 are MNHEY and SVGAGI. CDR3 sequence: CASHQGITKAFF. The CDR3 DNA reads TGTGCCAGCCACCAGGGGATAACTAAAGCTTTCTTT.

This clonotype was recorded many times. The V call is TRBV20-1, the J call TRBJ2-1, with 9 bases matching TRBD2. Trimming cost V 3 bases and J 10 bases; bases outside gene matches: 4. Germline V gives CDR1 DFQATT, CDR2 SNEGSKA (reference sequence). The CDR3 is 12 amino acids. CDR3 nucleotides: TGCAGTGCTAGTAGCGGGGGATACGAGCAGTTCTTC. Residues: CSASSGGYEQFF.

This clonotype appeared many times. The V call is TRBV28, the J call TRBJ2-2; 10 bases fit TRBD2. CDR3 length equals 16 residues. The ends lost 5 bases at V and 6 bases at J; junction bases unmatched: 9. CDR1 and CDR2 (germline): MDHEN, SYDVKM. In DNA form, the CDR3 reads TGTGCCAGCAGTCAAAGTAGCGGGGGGACCTCCGGGGAGCTGTTTTTT. Its protein product is CASSQSSGGTSGELFF. Based on the CDR3 plus reference TRBV28 and TRBJ2-2, the full variable domain is DVKVTQSSRYLVKRTGEKVFLECVQDMDHENMFWYRQDPGLGLRLIYFSYDVKMKEKGDIPEGYSVSREKKERFSLILESASTNQTSMYLCASSQSSGGTSGELFFGEGSRLTVL.

The rearrangement uses TRBV4-1 and TRBJ1-3; tentative D call: TRBD1 (5 bases). Trimming cost V 1 base and J 4 bases, with 11 bases left between them. Germline CDR1 reads MGHRA; CDR2 reads YSYEKL. This CDR3 contains 15 residues. Here the CDR3 reads CASSQAAGAGNTIYF. Written as DNA, the CDR3 is TGCGCCAGCAGCCAAGCGGCCGGGGCGGGAAACACCATATATTTT.

This clonotype was counted a few times. The chain carries TRBV7-9 and TRBJ2-3, with a tentative D call TRBD1 (6 bases). The V gene lost 1 base and the J gene lost 1 base, with 9 bases spanning the gap. The CDR3 contains 15 residues. From germline, CDR1 is SEHNR and CDR2 FQNEAQ (reference sequence). CDR3 region: CASSLEGVGTDTQYF. The DNA for the CDR3 is TGTGCCAGCAGCTTAGAGGGGGTCGGCACAGATACGCAGTATTTT.

In this sample, this clonotype turned up many times. This rearrangement joins TRBV4-1 to TRBJ2-2; tentatively, D is TRBD1 or TRBD2 (5 bases each). The CDR3 has 18 residues. Per the germline V gene, CDR1 is MGHRA and CDR2 is YSYEKL. The V end was cut by 1 base, the J end by 3 bases, with 18 bases between. Here the CDR3 reads CASSQVSDRSRDTGELFF. CDR3 nucleotides: TGCGCCAGCAGCCAAGTTAGCGACAGAAGTAGGGACACCGGGGAGCTGTTTTTT.

This clonotype was counted many times. This chain uses TRBV10-3 with TRBJ1-6; perhaps TRBD1 as D (5 bases). V was shortened by 8 bases and J by 6 bases, with 14 bases between the two germline ends. This CDR3 contains 14 residues. Looked up from germline, CDR1 is ENHRY and CDR2 is SYGVKD. The CDR3 sequence: CAIGLGRTNSPLHF. In nucleotides, the CDR3 is TGTGCCATCGGACTGGGGCGGACTAATTCACCCCTCCACTTT.

Ten or more counts support this clonotype. The V and J genes are TRBV28 and TRBJ1-1, with D possibly being TRBD1 (5 bases). Germline lookup yields CDR1 MDHEN and CDR2 SYDVKM. The CDR3 covers 14 residues. V was shortened by 3 bases and J by 1 base, with 9 bases between the two germline ends. CDR3 region: CASSFSGTNTEAFF. The CDR3, as DNA: TGTGCCAGCAGTTTTTCAGGGACGAACACTGAAGCTTTCTTT.

This clonotype came up many times. This chain links TRBV21-1 with TRBJ1-2; the D call in the table, TRBD1, was not verified against the DNA. TRBV21-1 is an annotated pseudogene. The CDR3 loop spans 13 amino acids. The CDR3 here is CASSKGPIGGYTF. CDR3 bases: TGTGCCAGCAGCAAGGGACCGATTGGGGGCTACACCTTC.

This clonotype was observed many times. The rearrangement links TRBV5-1 to TRBJ2-3; weak D call: TRBD2 (6 bases). Trimming shortened V by 6 bases and J by 0 bases, and 8 bases separated the two germline ends. Germline V gene sequence: CDR1 SGHRS, CDR2 YFSETQ. The CDR3 sequence is 13 residues long. This CDR3 reads CASIADSTDTQYF. The CDR3 bases are TGCGCCAGCATAGCGGATAGCACAGATACGCAGTATTTT.

At least ten counts were recorded for this clonotype. CDR3 sequence: CASSLRTNEKLFF. Written as DNA, the CDR3 is TGCGCCAGCAGCCTGCGAACTAATGAAAAACTGTTTTTT. The rearrangement uses TRBV5-1 and TRBJ1-4; D unresolved. The germline V gene has CDR1 SGHRS and CDR2 YFSETQ. V lost 4 bases to trimming and J lost 1 base, with 5 bases between them. CDR3 length: 13 amino acids.